A single sample is the source of the 14 T cell receptor beta chains below, sequenced in a study of shared clonotypes between healthy human individuals. Here immunoSEQ multiplex PCR was the method, and the copy in TCRdb shows in-frame clones only, minus some. Here the sample spans 550,000 to 600,000 clones, around 77% being singletons. Material for sequencing was PBMCs. These receptors were obtained from a woman aged 40-49 years in good health. Some clones in this sample may be carry-over from other donors' samples.

The J gene is TRBJ2-2, the V gene TRBV7-6; the D gene is possibly TRBD2 (5 bases). This CDR3 is 16 amino acids long. Trimming cost V 2 bases and J 0 bases, with 10 bases left between them. The germline gives CDR1 SGHVS, CDR2 FNYEAQ. CDR3 residues: CASSLRPGTNTGELFF. DNA for the CDR3: TGTGCCAGCAGCTTAAGGCCGGGGACGAACACCGGGGAGCTGTTTTTT.

The gene calls are TRBV6-5 and TRBJ2-3; no definite D call. Trimming took 6 bases from V and 3 from J, leaving 16 bases between them. The CDR3 has 15 amino acids. Germline values: CDR1 MNHEY, CDR2 SVGAGI. The CDR3 protein is CASSHSVDRTDTQYF. The CDR3 region has the DNA TGTGCCAGCAGCCACTCGGTGGATAGGACAGATACGCAGTATTTT.

This clone was recorded only once. The chain joins TRBV7-2 to TRBJ1-2, with D maybe TRBD1 (6 bases). The CDR3 is made up of 17 amino acids. Germline V gene data show CDR1 as SGHTA and CDR2 as FQGNSA. The V end lost 5 bases, the J end lost 6 bases, and 25 bases lay between the germline ends. The CDR3 DNA is TGTGCCAGCAGCCCGGCGGCAGGGACACCGACGTCGAATGGCTACACCTTC. As protein: CASSPAAGTPTSNGYTF.

This chain links TRBV11-3 with TRBJ2-1; D unresolved. This CDR3 is built from 13 residues. Between the trimmed V and J ends, which lost 4 bases and 4 bases, there was a span of 8 bases. Germline-derived CDR1 and CDR2 are SGHNT and YENEEA. CDR3 nucleotides: TGTGCCAGCAGCTCCGACGGTTACAATGAGCAGTTCTTC. Protein product: CASSSDGYNEQFF.

The chain links TRBV4-1 to TRBJ2-7; no reliable D call. Germline assignment: CDR1 MGHRA and CDR2 YSYEKL. V lost 2 bases, J lost 1 base, and 9 bases lay in between. CDR3 length: 14 amino acids. The CDR3 DNA sequence: TGCGCCAGCAGCCAATTTGTGGGTTCCTACGAGCAGTACTTC. This codes for CASSQFVGSYEQYF.

The gene calls are TRBV28 and TRBJ2-1; TRBD1 aligns across 8 bases. The CDR3 consists of 14 residues. Germline CDR1 is MDHEN and CDR2 is SYDVKM. V trimming: 3 bases; J trimming: 3 bases; junction bases outside the gene matches: 1. This chain's CDR3 is CASSFTGGYNEQFF. DNA of the CDR3: TGTGCCAGCAGTTTCACAGGGGGCTACAATGAGCAGTTCTTC.

The chain couples TRBV28 to TRBJ1-1; D uncertain. Between the trimmed V and J ends, which lost 6 bases and 0 bases, there was a span of 26 bases. CDR3 length: 19 residues. Germline loops: CDR1 MDHEN, CDR2 SYDVKM. CDR3 sequence: CASSAHTRAAVNMNTEAFF. DNA for the CDR3: TGTGCCAGCAGCGCCCACACCCGCGCGGCGGTGAATATGAACACTGAAGCTTTCTTT.

J is TRBJ2-7 and V is TRBV28, with D hard to call. Looked up from germline, CDR1 is MDHEN and CDR2 is SYDVKM. Trimming pared 6 bases from V and 2 bases from J, leaving 8 bases between. CDR3 size: 12 residues. The CDR3 reads CASSGRPYEQYF. DNA of the CDR3: TGTGCCAGCAGCGGCCGACCCTACGAGCAGTACTTC.

The chain carries TRBV13 and TRBJ1-4; D is possibly TRBD1 (5 bases). The V gene's germline CDR1 is PRHDT and CDR2 FYEKMQ (reference sequence). The CDR3 loop spans 13 amino acids. Trimming took off 6 bases at V and 8 bases at J, with 13 bases between the two ends. This chain's CDR3 is CASRKRGWEKLFF. CDR3 DNA: TGTGCCAGCAGAAAGAGGGGTTGGGAAAAACTGTTTTTT.

The chain recombines TRBV7-9 with TRBJ2-7; TRBD1 is a possible D gene (6 bases). There are 14 residues in the CDR3. Trimming removed 1 base from V and 6 bases from J, with 13 bases in between. Looked up from germline, CDR1 is SEHNR and CDR2 is FQNEAQ (reference sequence). In DNA form, the CDR3 reads TGTGCCAGCAGCTTAGAGGGCAGGGGTCCCGAGCAGTACTTC. Translation: CASSLEGRGPEQYF.

This sequence joins TRBV2 and TRBJ2-1; D remains unclear. Trimming pared 6 bases from V and 0 bases from J, leaving 12 bases between. Germline loops: CDR1 SNHLY, CDR2 FYNNEI. This CDR3 contains 15 residues. The CDR3 coding sequence is TGTGCCAGCAGCCCCAGCCTTAGCTCCTACAATGAGCAGTTCTTC. Amino acids: CASSPSLSSYNEQFF.

This clone is a singleton in its sample. The rearrangement joins TRBV7-2 to TRBJ1-1; TRBD1 aligns across 8 bases. V dropped 3 bases and J dropped 3; count of bases not matched to a gene: 3. The CDR3 extends over 14 amino acids. The V gene's germline CDR1 is SGHTA and CDR2 FQGNSA. The CDR3 nucleotides are TGTGCCAGCAGCTTTCAACAGGGGGACACTGAAGCTTTCTTT. Its protein is CASSFQQGDTEAFF.

There are a few counts of this clone. The chain couples TRBV19 to TRBJ2-5, with 7 bases identical to TRBD1. The germline gives CDR1 LNHDA, CDR2 SQIVND (reference sequence). CDR3 length equals 15 residues. V lost 5 bases to trimming and J lost 2 bases; unmatched junction nucleotides: 8. In DNA form, the CDR3 reads TGTGCCAGTAGTCGCGGACAGGTTCCTCAAGAGACCCAGTACTTC. Its protein is CASSRGQVPQETQYF.

The genes are TRBV19 and TRBJ1-1; 8 nucleotides line up with TRBD1. Trimming at V came to 5 bases and at J to 13 bases, leaving 6 bases not matched to a gene. This CDR3 is 11 amino acids long. Germline CDR1 reads LNHDA; CDR2 reads SQIVND (reference sequence). This CDR3 reads CASSGQGPFFF. The CDR3 bases are TGTGCCAGTAGTGGACAGGGCCCCTTTTTCTTT.